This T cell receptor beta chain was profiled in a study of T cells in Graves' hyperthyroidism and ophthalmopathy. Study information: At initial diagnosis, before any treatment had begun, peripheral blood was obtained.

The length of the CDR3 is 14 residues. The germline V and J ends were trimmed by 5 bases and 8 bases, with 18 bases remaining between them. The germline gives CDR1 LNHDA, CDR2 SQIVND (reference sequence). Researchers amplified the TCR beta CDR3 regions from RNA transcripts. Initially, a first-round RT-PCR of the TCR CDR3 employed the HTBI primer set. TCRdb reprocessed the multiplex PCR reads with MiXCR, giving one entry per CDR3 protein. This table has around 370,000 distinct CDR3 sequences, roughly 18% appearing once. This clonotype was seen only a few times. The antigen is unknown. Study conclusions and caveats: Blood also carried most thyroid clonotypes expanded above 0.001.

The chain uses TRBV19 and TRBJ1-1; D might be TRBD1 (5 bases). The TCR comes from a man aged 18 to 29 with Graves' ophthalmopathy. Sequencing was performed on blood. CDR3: CASSLDWDGEEAFF. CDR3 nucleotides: TGTGCCAGTAGTTTGGATTGGGACGGAGAAGAAGCTTTCTTT. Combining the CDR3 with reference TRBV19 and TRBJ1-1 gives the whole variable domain DGGITQSPKYLFRKEGQNVTLSCEQNLNHDAMYWYRQDPGQGLRLIYYSQIVNDFQKGDIAEGYSVSREKKESFPLTVTSAQKNPTAFYLCASSLDWDGEEAFFGQGTRLTVV.